This T cell receptor (beta chain) was found in a study of CD4+ T cells in melanoma. V lost 1 base, J lost 2 bases, and 4 bases stayed unmatched. The germline V gene has CDR1 SGHRS and CDR2 YFSETQ. This CDR3 is 16 amino acids long. Of note for this clone: Its antigen is as yet unknown. The sample contains more than one DNA sequence encoding this CDR3.

Study conclusions and caveats: CD8+ T cell, macrophage and B cell function reportedly correlated with neoantigen-specific CD4+ T cells. Neoantigen-specific CD4+ T cells in melanoma reportedly had diverse differentiation states.

Profiling relied on immunoSEQ multiplex PCR, and the TCRdb table lists in-frame clones only, not all of them. The sample holds 11,000 to 15,000 clones, approximately 63% seen once. The source material was cells from a culture (not recorded whether cultured in vitro). V gene TRBV5-1 combines with J gene TRBJ2-5; 11 bases line up with TRBD2. The clonotype comes from a human donor with melanoma. The CDR3 nucleotides are TGCGCCAGCAGCTTGAGGCCTAGCGGGGGGCAAGAGACCCAGTACTTC. This sequence encodes CASSLRPSGGQETQYF.